This T cell receptor (beta chain) originates from a study of T cells after yellow fever vaccination. This CDR3 has 12 residues. The V gene's germline CDR1 is SGHDT and CDR2 YYEEEE. V was pared by 3 bases and J by 1 base, with 5 bases between. This clonotype was counted at least ten times. TCRdb re-analysed the 5' RACE reads in MiXCR, keeping a single row per CDR3 protein. Among fewer than 150,000 distinct CDR3 sequences listed, around 6.7% were seen once. This specimen consisted of CD4+ T cells sorted from PBMCs, obtained 45 days after the first yellow fever vaccination. The chain couples TRBV5-6 to TRBJ2-7; the D gene is possibly TRBD2 (5 bases). The receptor was isolated from a man aged 18 to 29 who received the YFV17D yellow fever vaccine. For the CDR3, the DNA is TGTGCCAGCAGCTCGGGGTCCTACGAGCAGTACGTC. Translating it yields CASSSGSYEQYV.